This record concerns one TCR beta chain sequence. Its antigen is as yet unknown. The record originates from a study of T cell responses to AZD1222 COVID-19 vaccine. General study points: The donors showed a predominance of white British ancestry and of females, with possible underestimation of clonal diversity.

TCRdb keeps only in-frame clones here, not all; method: immunoSEQ multiplex PCR. The sample lists 90,000 to 140,000 clones, approximately 89% occurring once. Germline V gene sequence: CDR1 SGHTA, CDR2 FQGTGA. The CDR3 is 15 residues long. J was trimmed by 4 bases and V by 4 bases; bases with no gene match: 3. Sequenced here: peripheral blood, sampled 28 days after the second AZD1222 dose. The chain links TRBV7-3 to TRBJ2-1, with 11 positions matching TRBD2. The clonotype originates from an adult who received the AZD1222 COVID-19 vaccine. The CDR3 sequence is CASSSLAGGYNEQFF. The CDR3 nucleotides are TGTGCCAGCAGCTCCCTAGCGGGAGGATACAATGAGCAGTTCTTC. The full variable domain, rest sourced from reference TRBV7-3 and TRBJ2-1, is GAGVSQTPSNKVTEKGKYVELRCDPISGHTALYWYRQSLGQGPEFLIYFQGTGAADDSGLPNDRFFAVRPEGSVSTLKIQRTERGDSAVYLCASSSLAGGYNEQFFGPGTRLTVL.